This T cell receptor beta chain was recovered during a study of tumor-infiltrating lymphocytes in primary liver carcinoma. Notes on the study in general: Blood trailed tumors significantly in top-250-clone fraction (p = 0.039).

Ten or more counts support this clonotype. The antigen is not known. Researchers generated TCR beta cDNA from approximately 450 ng of total RNA, relying on a constant-region primer. Library construction for TCR beta comprised three nested multiplex PCR rounds performed with slightly modified ARM-PCR. The first two PCR rounds, approximately 11 cycles each, used TRBV1-TRBV30 forward primers and a C-beta reverse primer. One entry per CDR3 protein, called by TCRdb with MiXCR from the multiplex PCR reads. This repertoire shows tens of thousands of distinct CDR3 sequences, approximately 77% found once; its top ten account for roughly 19%. Starting material for RNA and DNA co-extraction consisted of roughly 19-34 mg of unsorted bulk tissue. Each tumor specimen held more than 80% viable tumor cells. Germline CDR1 ENHRY, CDR2 SYGVKD. This CDR3 is built from 15 residues. Trimming removed 4 bases from V and 3 bases from J, with 12 bases in between.

The TCR originated in a man aged 40-49 years with primary liver carcinoma and hepatitis B virus infection. The sample was liver tumor tissue from sampling region 1. Subset indicated: tumor region T1, superior pole. V usage is TRBV10-3 and J usage is TRBJ2-2; TRBD1 might be the D (5 bases). In DNA, the CDR3 is TGTGCCATCAGTGCTAAGGGGCCGGACACCGGGGAGCTGTTTTTT. It codes for CAISAKGPDTGELFF.